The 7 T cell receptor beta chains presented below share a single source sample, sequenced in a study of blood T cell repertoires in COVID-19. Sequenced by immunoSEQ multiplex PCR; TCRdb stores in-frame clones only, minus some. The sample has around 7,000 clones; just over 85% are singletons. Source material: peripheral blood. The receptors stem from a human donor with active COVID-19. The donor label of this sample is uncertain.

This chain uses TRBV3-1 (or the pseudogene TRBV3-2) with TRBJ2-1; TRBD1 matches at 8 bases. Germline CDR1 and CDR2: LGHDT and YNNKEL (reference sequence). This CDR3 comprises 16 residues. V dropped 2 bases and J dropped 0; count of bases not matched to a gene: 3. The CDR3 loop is CASSQSGGASYNEQFF. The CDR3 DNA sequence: TGTGCCAGCAGCCAATCAGGGGGCGCCTCCTACAATGAGCAGTTCTTC.

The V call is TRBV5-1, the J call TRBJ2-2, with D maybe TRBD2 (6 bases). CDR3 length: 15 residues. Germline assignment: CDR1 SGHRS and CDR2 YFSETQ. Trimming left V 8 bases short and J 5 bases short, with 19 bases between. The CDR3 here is CASTLGGRATGELFF. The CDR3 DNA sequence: TGCGCCAGTACGTTGGGGGGACGCGCGACCGGGGAGCTGTTTTTT.

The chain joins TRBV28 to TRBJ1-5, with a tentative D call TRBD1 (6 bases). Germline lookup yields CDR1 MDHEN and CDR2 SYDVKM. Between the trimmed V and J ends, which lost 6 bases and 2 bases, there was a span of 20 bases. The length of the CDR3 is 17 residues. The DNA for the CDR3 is TGTGCCAGCAGAGGAAGGGGGAGTCGAGGTGGCAATCAGCCCCAGCATTTT. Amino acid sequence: CASRGRGSRGGNQPQHF.

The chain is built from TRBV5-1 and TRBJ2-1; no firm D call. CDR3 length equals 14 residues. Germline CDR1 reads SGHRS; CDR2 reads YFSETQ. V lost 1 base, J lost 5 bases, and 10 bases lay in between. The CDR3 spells CASSLYGPDNEQFF. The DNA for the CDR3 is TGCGCCAGCAGCTTGTATGGTCCGGACAATGAGCAGTTCTTC.

CDR3 amino acids: CASSIDRNTGELFF. CDR3 sequence (DNA): TGTGCCAGCAGCATAGACAGAAACACCGGGGAGCTGTTTTTT. The chain combines TRBV6-2 or TRBV6-3 with TRBJ2-2, with D perhaps matching TRBD1 (5 bases). This CDR3 is built from 14 residues. V lost 6 bases, J lost 2 bases, and 10 bases lay in between. CDR1 and CDR2 from the germline V gene are MNHEY and SVGEGT.

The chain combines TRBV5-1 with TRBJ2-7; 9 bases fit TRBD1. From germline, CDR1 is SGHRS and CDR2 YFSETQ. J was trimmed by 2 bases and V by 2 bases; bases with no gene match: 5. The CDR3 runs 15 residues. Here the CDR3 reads CASSFQQGATYEQYF. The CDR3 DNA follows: TGCGCCAGCAGCTTTCAACAGGGGGCAACCTACGAGCAGTACTTC. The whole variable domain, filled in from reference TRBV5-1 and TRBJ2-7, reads KAGVTQTPRYLIKTRGQQVTLSCSPISGHRSVSWYQQTPGQGLQFLFEYFSETQRNKGNFPGRFSGRQFSNSRSEMNVSTLELGDSALYLCASSFQQGATYEQYFGPGTRLTVT.

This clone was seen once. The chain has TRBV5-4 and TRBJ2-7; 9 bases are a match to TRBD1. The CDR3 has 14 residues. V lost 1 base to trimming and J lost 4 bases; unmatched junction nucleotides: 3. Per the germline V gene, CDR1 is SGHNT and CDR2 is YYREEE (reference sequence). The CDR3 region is CASSLNRGQYEQYF. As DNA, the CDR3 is TGTGCCAGCAGCTTGAACAGGGGGCAATACGAGCAGTACTTC.